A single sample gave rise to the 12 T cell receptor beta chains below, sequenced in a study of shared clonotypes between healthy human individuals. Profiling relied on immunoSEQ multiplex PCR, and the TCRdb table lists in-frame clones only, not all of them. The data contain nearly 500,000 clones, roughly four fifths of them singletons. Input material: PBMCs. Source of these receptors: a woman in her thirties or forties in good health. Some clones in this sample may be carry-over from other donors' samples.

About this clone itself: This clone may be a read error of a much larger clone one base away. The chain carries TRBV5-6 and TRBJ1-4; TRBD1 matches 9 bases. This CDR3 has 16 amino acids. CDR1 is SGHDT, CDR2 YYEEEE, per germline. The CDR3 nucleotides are TGTGCCGGCAGCTTTTTCTCCGCGGACAGGGGTGAAAAACTGTTTTTT. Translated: CAGSFFSADRGEKLFF.

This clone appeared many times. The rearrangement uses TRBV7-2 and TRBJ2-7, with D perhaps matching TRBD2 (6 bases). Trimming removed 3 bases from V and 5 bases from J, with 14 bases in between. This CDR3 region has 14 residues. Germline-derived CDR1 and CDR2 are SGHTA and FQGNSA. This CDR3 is CASSLPRTGDEQYF. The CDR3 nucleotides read TGTGCCAGCAGCTTGCCCCGGACGGGAGACGAGCAGTACTTC.

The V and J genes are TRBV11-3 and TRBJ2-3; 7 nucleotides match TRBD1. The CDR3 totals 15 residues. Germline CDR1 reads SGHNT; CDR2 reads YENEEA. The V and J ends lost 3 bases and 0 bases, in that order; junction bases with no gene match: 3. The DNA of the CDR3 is TGTGCCAGCAGCTTGGGACAGCTAAGCACAGATACGCAGTATTTT. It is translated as CASSLGQLSTDTQYF.

CDR3 amino acids: CSARDRVTAFF. The CDR3 coding sequence is TGCAGTGCTAGGGACCGCGTGACCGCTTTCTTT. This chain joins TRBV20-1 and TRBJ1-1, with unresolved D. Germline CDR1 and CDR2: DFQATT and SNEGSKA (reference sequence). The length of the CDR3 is 11 residues. With 3 bases removed from V and 11 bases from J, the gap between germline ends came to 13 bases.

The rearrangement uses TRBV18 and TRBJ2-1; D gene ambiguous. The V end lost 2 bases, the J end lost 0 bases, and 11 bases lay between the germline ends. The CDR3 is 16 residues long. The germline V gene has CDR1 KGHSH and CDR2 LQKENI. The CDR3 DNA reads TGTGCCAGCTCACCAGTAGTAGAACGCTCCTACAATGAGCAGTTCTTC. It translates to CASSPVVERSYNEQFF. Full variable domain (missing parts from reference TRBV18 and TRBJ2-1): NAGVMQNPRHLVRRRGQEARLRCSPMKGHSHVYWYRQLPEEGLKFMVYLQKENIIDESGMPKERFSAEFPKEGPSILRIQQVVRGDSAAYFCASSPVVERSYNEQFFGPGTRLTVL.

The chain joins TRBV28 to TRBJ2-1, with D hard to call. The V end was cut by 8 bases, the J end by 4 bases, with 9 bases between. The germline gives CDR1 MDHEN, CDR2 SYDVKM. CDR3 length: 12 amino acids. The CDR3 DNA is TGTGCCAGCGCAGTCATTTACAATGAGCAGTTCTTC. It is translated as CASAVIYNEQFF. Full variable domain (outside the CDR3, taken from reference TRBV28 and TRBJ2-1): DVKVTQSSRYLVKRTGEKVFLECVQDMDHENMFWYRQDPGLGLRLIYFSYDVKMKEKGDIPEGYSVSREKKERFSLILESASTNQTSMYLCASAVIYNEQFFGPGTRLTVL.

The CDR3 region has the DNA TGCGCCAGGGGACTAGCGGGAGGGGAGGAGACCCAGTACTTC. Protein: CARGLAGGEETQYF. The V call is TRBV10-1, the J call TRBJ2-5, with 16 bases fitting TRBD2. J lost 5 bases, V lost 9 bases, and 3 bases had no gene match. Germline CDR1 and CDR2: WNHNN and SYGVQD (reference sequence). The CDR3 loop spans 14 amino acids.

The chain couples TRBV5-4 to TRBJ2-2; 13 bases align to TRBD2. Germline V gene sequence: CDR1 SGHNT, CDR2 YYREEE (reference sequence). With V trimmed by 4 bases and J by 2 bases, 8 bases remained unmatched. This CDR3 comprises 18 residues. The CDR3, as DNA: TGTGCCAGCAGCCGGACTAGCGGGGGCACCGCAAACACCGGGGAGCTGTTTTTT. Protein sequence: CASSRTSGGTANTGELFF.

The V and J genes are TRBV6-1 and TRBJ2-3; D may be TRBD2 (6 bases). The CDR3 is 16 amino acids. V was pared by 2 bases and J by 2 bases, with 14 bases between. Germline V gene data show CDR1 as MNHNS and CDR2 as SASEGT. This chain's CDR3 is CASSELGGGFTDTQYF. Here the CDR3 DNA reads TGTGCCAGCAGTGAATTGGGGGGAGGCTTCACAGATACGCAGTATTTT.

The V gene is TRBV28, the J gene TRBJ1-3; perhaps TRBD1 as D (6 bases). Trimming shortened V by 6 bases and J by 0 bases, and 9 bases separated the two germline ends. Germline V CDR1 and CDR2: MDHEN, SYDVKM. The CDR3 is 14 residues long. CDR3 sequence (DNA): TGTGCCAGCAGCTCACAGGGCTCTGGAAACACCATATATTTT. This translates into CASSSQGSGNTIYF.

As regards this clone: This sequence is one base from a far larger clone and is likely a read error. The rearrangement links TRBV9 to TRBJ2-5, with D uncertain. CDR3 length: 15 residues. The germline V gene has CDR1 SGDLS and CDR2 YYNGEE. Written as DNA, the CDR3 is TGTGCCAACAGCGTAGAGGCGTTCCCACAAGAGACCCAGTACTTC. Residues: CANSVEAFPQETQYF.

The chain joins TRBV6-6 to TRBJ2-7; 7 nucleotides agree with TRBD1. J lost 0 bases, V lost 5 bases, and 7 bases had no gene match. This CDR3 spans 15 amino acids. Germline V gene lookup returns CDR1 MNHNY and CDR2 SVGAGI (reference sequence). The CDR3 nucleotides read TGTGCCAGCAGTAGTGGGACAGCCGACTCCTACGAGCAGTACTTC. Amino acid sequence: CASSSGTADSYEQYF.